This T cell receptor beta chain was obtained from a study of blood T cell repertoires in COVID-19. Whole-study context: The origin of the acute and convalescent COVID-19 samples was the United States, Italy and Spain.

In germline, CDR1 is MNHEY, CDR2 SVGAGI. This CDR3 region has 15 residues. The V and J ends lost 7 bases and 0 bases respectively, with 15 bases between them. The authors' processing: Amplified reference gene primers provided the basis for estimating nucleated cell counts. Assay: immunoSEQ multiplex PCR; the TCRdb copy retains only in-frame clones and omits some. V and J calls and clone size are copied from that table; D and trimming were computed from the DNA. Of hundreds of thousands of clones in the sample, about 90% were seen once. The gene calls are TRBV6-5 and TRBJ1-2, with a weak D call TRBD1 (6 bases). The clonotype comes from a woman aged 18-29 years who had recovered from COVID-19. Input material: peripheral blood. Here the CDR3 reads CASNLNRAANYGYTF. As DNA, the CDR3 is TGTGCCAGCAATCTAAACAGGGCAGCTAACTATGGCTACACCTTC.